The 11 T cell receptor beta chains below all came from one sample that was sequenced in a study of cytomegalovirus exposure and HLA in healthy donors. It was with 60 Vbeta and 13 Jbeta primers that the PCR ran. Produced via immunoSEQ multiplex PCR; TCRdb's table is partial and in-frame only. The data show some 150,000 clones, with 76% seen just once and 3.9% held by the top ten. Sequencing input: PBMCs. Receptors were obtained from a man younger than 35 in good health and CMV-seronegative.

This chain connects TRBV25-1 to TRBJ2-1; the D gene is possibly TRBD2 (6 bases). This CDR3 is built from 15 residues. The V end lost 1 base, the J end lost 8 bases, and 15 bases lay between the germline ends. Germline V gene data show CDR1 as MGHDK and CDR2 as SYGVNS. The CDR3 DNA reads as TGTGCCAGCAGTGAATTCACCTTTTGGGGGGATGAGCAGTTCTTC. This sequence encodes CASSEFTFWGDEQFF.

This clone was detected only a few times. This chain joins TRBV6-1 and TRBJ1-5; tentative D call: TRBD1 (5 bases). CDR3 length: 12 residues. Germline V lookup: CDR1 MNHNS, CDR2 SASEGT. Trimming shortened V by 6 bases and J by 9 bases, and 12 bases separated the two germline ends. CDR3 coding DNA: TGTGCCAGCAGGGCACAGGTCCTGCCCCAGCATTTT. Its translation: CASRAQVLPQHF.

V usage is TRBV27 and J usage is TRBJ2-3; 9 bases match TRBD2. The ends lost 5 bases at V and 2 bases at J; junction bases unmatched: 5. Germline V gene data show CDR1 as MNHEY and CDR2 as SMNVEV (reference sequence). The CDR3 sequence is 15 residues long. Written as DNA, the CDR3 is TGTGCCAGCAGTGCGACTAGCGGTTACACAGATACGCAGTATTTT. Translated: CASSATSGYTDTQYF.

The chain is built from TRBV4-1 and TRBJ2-7, with a possible D match to TRBD1 (5 bases). Germline V gene data show CDR1 as MGHRA and CDR2 as YSYEKL. V was trimmed by 2 bases and J by 6 bases, leaving 14 bases between them. The CDR3 sequence is 14 residues long. CDR3 region: CASSQTAGFPEQYF. The CDR3 DNA reads as TGCGCCAGCAGCCAAACTGCAGGGTTTCCCGAGCAGTACTTC.

The CDR3 loop reads CASSQIQGDTEAFF. CDR3 DNA: TGTGCCAGCAGCCAAATACAGGGCGACACTGAAGCTTTCTTT. J is TRBJ1-1 and V is TRBV4-2; D possibly corresponds to TRBD1 (6 bases). Germline V CDR1 and CDR2: LGHNA, YNFKEQ. The CDR3 contains 14 residues. Trimming cost V 2 bases and J 3 bases, with 10 bases left between them.

This clone was detected only once. V and J are TRBV19 and TRBJ1-5, with 9 bases aligning to TRBD1. The CDR3 has 20 amino acids. With 7 bases clipped from V and 1 base from J, the junction kept 20 bases outside the gene matches. Germline CDR1 is LNHDA and CDR2 is SQIVND (reference sequence). DNA of the CDR3: TGTGCCAGTACCCATGGGCTTCCGGGACAGGGAGTGCGGAGCAATCAGCCCCAGCATTTT. Protein sequence: CASTHGLPGQGVRSNQPQHF. Supplemented by reference TRBV19 and TRBJ1-5, the full variable domain reads DGGITQSPKYLFRKEGQNVTLSCEQNLNHDAMYWYRQDPGQGLRLIYYSQIVNDFQKGDIAEGYSVSREKKESFPLTVTSAQKNPTAFYLCASTHGLPGQGVRSNQPQHFGDGTRLSIL.

CDR3 DNA sequence: TGTGCCAGCAGCTTTGGGGGGTCCTACGAGCAGTACTTC. Protein product: CASSFGGSYEQYF. This rearrangement joins TRBV7-2 to TRBJ2-5; D is perhaps TRBD2 (6 bases). The closer fit of TRBJ2-7 to the DNA end suggests the J call may be wrong. Looked up from germline, CDR1 is SGHTA and CDR2 is FQGNSA. This CDR3 is 13 amino acids long.

The rearrangement uses TRBV7-2 and TRBJ2-1; 10 bases map to TRBD1. Germline CDR1 SGHTA, CDR2 FQGNSA. V gave up 1 base and J gave up 8 bases; unmatched junction bases: 8. This CDR3 contains 16 residues. The CDR3 DNA reads as TGTGCCAGCAGCTTAGTATCTGGGACAGGGGCCCATGAGCAGTTCTTC. Its translation: CASSLVSGTGAHEQFF.

V usage is TRBV29-1 and J usage is TRBJ2-7; 9 bases map to TRBD1. This CDR3 comprises 14 residues. Per germline, CDR1 SQVTM and CDR2 ANQGSEA. V lost 6 bases, J lost 6 bases, and 12 bases stayed unmatched. CDR3 in amino acids: CSVTGQGTVGEQYF. In DNA form, the CDR3 reads TGCAGCGTCACAGGACAGGGGACAGTGGGCGAGCAGTACTTC.

This rearrangement joins TRBV2 to TRBJ1-2; D may be TRBD1 (5 bases). CDR3 length: 12 amino acids. The V gene's germline CDR1 is SNHLY and CDR2 FYNNEI. The V end was cut by 5 bases, the J end by 8 bases, with 12 bases between. The CDR3 sequence: CASSPGLAGYTF. The CDR3 DNA is TGTGCCAGCAGTCCAGGGTTAGCCGGCTACACCTTC.

A few counts support this clone. The chain uses TRBV5-1 and TRBJ1-1; D might be TRBD1 (5 bases). Trimming removed 0 bases from V and 1 base from J, with 10 bases in between. CDR1 SGHRS and CDR2 YFSETQ come from the germline V gene. CDR3 length equals 15 residues. The CDR3 is CASSLGPGGNTEAFF. CDR3 sequence (DNA): TGCGCCAGCAGCTTGGGGCCGGGGGGGAACACTGAAGCTTTCTTT.